Described below is a single T cell receptor (beta chain) sequence and its context. Profiled with immunoSEQ multiplex PCR; TCRdb holds only in-frame clones, not every one. The repertoire holds 65,000 to 90,000 clones, with about 89% as singletons. The sample comes from a study of control samples from healthy donors and cancer patients. Sequencing input: PBMCs. This clonotype originated in a woman aged 45-65 years with colorectal cancer.

In nucleotides, the CDR3 is TGTGCCAGCAAGCCACCGGAAGGTGCTGAAGCTTTCTTT. Residues: CASKPPEGAEAFF. The chain uses TRBV2 and TRBJ1-1; D gene uncertain. The CDR3 covers 13 residues. V was shortened by 7 bases and J by 6 bases, with 15 bases between the two germline ends. Germline V gene sequence: CDR1 SNHLY, CDR2 FYNNEI.